The T cell receptor (beta chain) under discussion was sequenced for a study of post-analysis software for immune sequencing data. Unique molecular identifiers featured in each of the TCR beta cDNA libraries. A single record per CDR3 protein comes from TCRdb applying MiXCR to the PCR reads. Here the sample spans around 700,000 distinct CDR3 sequences, about 60% being singletons. The CDR3 contains 14 residues. V was cut by 4 bases and J by 1 base, with 11 bases left in between. From germline, CDR1 is SGHKS and CDR2 YYEKEE (reference sequence). Broader study findings: Comparison of patients with controls showed five TRBV segments more frequent in patients, TRBV5-6, TRBV5-1 and TRBV20-1 among them.

Points on this clonotype: Its antigen remains unidentified.

The rearrangement joins TRBV5-5 to TRBJ1-1; TRBD1 is a possible D gene (6 bases). The source material was blood. This receptor was identified in a girl aged 2-15 years with multiple sclerosis. The chain's CDR3 is CASSVGHRNTEAFF. CDR3 nucleotides: TGTGCCAGCAGCGTGGGACACCGGAACACTGAAGCTTTCTTT.